The entry below gives a single T cell receptor (beta chain) sequence along with its context. This clonotype was observed a single time. The specificity of this receptor is unknown. Base-call qualities are not available, and no considerably larger clone is one nucleotide away. The data stem from a study of blood T cells in healthy people across ages (dated by TCRdb to the mid-2010s). Looking at the study overall: In model experiments, template switching captured roughly one uniquely barcoded TCR beta cDNA molecule for every two T cells. Age-related changes in TCR beta repertoire diversity were measured in the study by deep sequencing normalized with unique cDNA molecular identifiers. To avoid experimental bias, donors of different ages were distributed randomly across sequencing lanes. The study analyzed two additional independent replicas of 1 million unique cDNA reads from the same blood draw for two donors, one aged 18 to 30 and one aged 80 or older. The donors were divided into four age groups: young (average about 16 years), middle-aged (over 35), aged (about 60) and long-lived (82).

Donors were 39 systemically healthy Caucasian individuals from Russia aged 6 to 90 years. Each donor gave around 9.9 milliliters of peripheral blood, collected into EDTA-treated Vacutainer tubes. PBMCs were isolated by Ficoll-Paque density-gradient centrifugation, with at least 6 million obtained per sample. Trizol reagent was used to extract total RNA from PBMCs, with at least 5 micrograms per sample. For every donor, an aliquot of PBMCs went through flow cytometry to measure the percentages of naive CD45RAhigh/CD27high T cells. The CDR3, from cysteine to phenylalanine, totals 13 residues. Only the CDR3 region is kept as DNA, spanning 39 bases read in frame from base 1. Libraries were made using 5' RACE. A second about 7 to 11 cycle PCR used a sample-barcoded 5' primer and a J-beta primer mix. A unique molecular identifier was introduced onto each TCR beta cDNA molecule by a template-switch 5' adaptor carrying 12 random nucleotides. Each sample yielded at least 2.5 million CDR3-containing paired-end reads. All of the RNA was converted into first-strand cDNA using the Mint cDNA synthesis kit, with a TRBC-specific oligonucleotide serving as the primer. All cDNA was treated with uracil-DNA glycosylase and then went through a first 18-cycle PCR with the universal primers M1SS and BC2_uni_R. As for how the authors treated the data: For normalization, 1 million high-quality reads were randomly selected from each sample, with every read carrying a distinct molecular identifier. Reads with shared molecular identifiers were discarded instead of being binned into consensus sequences. CDR3 identification, clonotype clustering and error correction used MiTCR with a Q25 quality threshold and the strictest error-elimination algorithm. A nonparametric unseen species model using Euler transformation provided a lower-bound estimate of total TCR beta diversity. Clones were called with MiXCR by TCRdb after fastp trimmed the public reads at Q25, and only in-frame beta chains were retained. Each entry is one CDR3 protein sequence, shown with its most common DNA and genes. Here the V and J calls rest on TCRdb's processing, not on the authors' analysis. The sample data list fewer than 2 million distinct CDR3 sequences, and approximately 40% of these were observed just once. The ten top clones hold approximately 22% of the sample.

General findings and caveats noted by the study authors: The long-lived group showed more naive CD4+ T cells, fewer expanded clones and increased TCR diversity than the aged group, suggesting age selection. Observed TCR beta diversity per million T cells fell roughly linearly with age, and a significant reduction was already apparent by age roughly 41. There was a strong correlation between observed TCR beta diversity and the percentage of naive T cells measured by flow cytometry. Conclusive comparison of naive and antigen-experienced compartments was prevented by the profiling of bulk unsorted PBMCs. Donor CMV infection status was unknown, potentially confounding age-related changes in expanded clonotypes. Total diversity estimates from one million sequenced T cells were considered lower bounds and underestimates.

This clonotype was sampled from a human donor in good health. Material: blood. The V and J segments used are TRBV21-1 and TRBJ2-4; the table's D gene call, TRBD1, was not cross checked with the DNA. The J call may be in error: the DNA end matches TRBJ2-7 better. TRBV21-1 is a listed pseudogene. The CDR3: CALRGGRRYEQYF. The sequence in DNA is TGTGCCCTAAGAGGGGGAAGAAGGTACGAGCAGTACTTC.